Listed below are T cell receptor beta chains from one sample, sequenced in a study of Graves' ophthalmopathy and Graves' hyperthyroidism. TCRdb passed the multiplex PCR reads through MiXCR, listing each CDR3 protein once. The sample has 200,000 to 250,000 distinct CDR3 sequences, roughly 21% seen once. Sequenced input: peripheral blood. All receptors derive from a woman aged 45 to 65 with Graves' ophthalmopathy. CDR3s include the opening cysteine and the closing phenylalanine or tryptophan. D genes are given only for firm matches. Size is omitted from some rows. Given values are once, few, many or a class for expanded clones.

j_gene	d_gene	abundance	v_gene	CDR3aa	CDR3nt
TRBJ2-2	NA	many	TRBV12-3/TRBV12-4	CASSPVGRTYTGELFF	TGTGCCAGCAGCCCCGTGGGGAGAACGTACACCGGGGAGCTGTTTTTT
TRBJ2-7	NA	many	TRBV7-8	CASTEGPGQRAYEQYF	TGTGCCAGCACCGAGGGACCCGGACAGCGAGCCTACGAGCAGTACTTC
TRBJ1-1	NA	NA	TRBV5-6	CASSFPTENTEAFF	TGTGCCAGCAGCTTCCCGACAGAAAACACTGAAGCTTTCTTT
TRBJ2-7	NA	many	TRBV6-5	CASTPTSVGYEQYF	TGTGCCAGCACCCCGACCTCGGTCGGCTACGAGCAGTACTTC
TRBJ2-7	NA	NA	TRBV4-2	CASSQDDSYEQYF	TGTGCCAGCAGCCAAGATGACTCCTACGAGCAGTACTTC
TRBJ2-5	NA	many	TRBV7-8	CASSELVSQETQYF	TGTGCCAGCAGCGAACTAGTTTCCCAAGAGACCCAGTACTTC
TRBJ1-2	NA	many	TRBV11-2	CASSSTRGTNYGYTF	TGTGCCAGCAGCTCAACTAGGGGTACTAACTATGGCTACACCTTC
TRBJ2-7	TRBD2	many	TRBV11-2	CASSLPQGLAGTSYEQYF	TGTGCCAGCAGCTTACCCCAGGGACTAGCGGGTACCTCATACGAGCAGTACTTC
TRBJ2-5	NA	many	TRBV9	CASSGLSQRETQYF	TGTGCCAGCAGCGGATTAAGTCAAAGAGAAACCCAGTACTTC
TRBJ2-5	NA	many	TRBV5-1	CASSSLRDYQETQYF	TGCGCCAGCAGCTCCCTCAGGGATTACCAAGAGACCCAGTACTTC
TRBJ2-7	NA	NA	TRBV6-2/TRBV6-3	CASSYRTETYEQCF	TGTGCCAGCAGTTATCGAACAGAGACCTACGAGCAGTGCTTC
TRBJ2-2	NA	NA	TRBV5-1	CASSFEGHSTGELFF	TGCGCCAGCAGCTTCGAGGGACACAGCACCGGGGAGCTGTTTTTT
TRBJ1-1	NA	many	TRBV20-1	CSATDGDPEAFF	TGCAGTGCCACCGACGGGGACCCTGAAGCTTTCTTT
TRBJ2-5	TRBD2	many	TRBV7-8	CASSLSLLAGVETQYF	TGTGCCAGCAGCCTTTCACTACTAGCGGGAGTTGAGACCCAGTACTTC
TRBJ2-7	NA	many	TRBV28	CATGVSGPNEQYF	TGTGCCACCGGGGTGTCAGGGCCCAACGAGCAGTACTTC
TRBJ1-5	NA	many	TRBV19	CAGGRGGPQHF	TGTGCCGGGGGCCGGGGAGGGCCCCAGCATTTT
TRBJ1-3	NA	many	TRBV28	CASSLADGVSGNTIYF	TGTGCCAGCAGTTTAGCAGACGGGGTCTCTGGAAACACCATATATTTT
TRBJ2-7	TRBD1	NA	TRBV20-1	CSARTGGAYEQYF	TGCAGTGCTAGAACAGGGGGCGCCTACGAGCAGTACTTC
TRBJ1-5	NA	few	TRBV7-9	CASSFFSQPQHF	TGTGCCAGCAGCTTTTTTAGTCAGCCCCAGCATTTT
TRBJ2-5	TRBD1	NA	TRBV7-3	CASSLAGTGAETQYF	TGTGCCAGCAGCTTAGCTGGGACAGGGGCAGAGACCCAGTACTTC
TRBJ2-5	NA	few	TRBV29-1	CSVEVAGTETQYF	TGCAGCGTTGAGGTCGCAGGGACGGAGACCCAGTACTTC
TRBJ2-4	TRBD1	NA	TRBV2	CASSGGTVSNIQYF	TGTGCCAGCAGTGGTGGGACAGTGTCAAACATTCAGTACTTC
TRBJ2-7	TRBD1	many	TRBV27	CTSSRGQVYEQYF	TGTACCAGCAGTCGGGGACAGGTCTACGAGCAGTACTTC
TRBJ2-2	NA	many	TRBV10-3	CAISEGRGDTGELFF	TGTGCCATCAGTGAAGGCAGGGGTGACACCGGGGAGCTGTTTTTT
TRBJ2-3	NA	many	TRBV7-3	CASSLSGLDTQYF	TGTGCCAGCAGCCTATCCGGGTTGGATACGCAGTATTTT
TRBJ2-1	TRBD2	many	TRBV28	CASSLWVSGRDGNEQFF	TGTGCCAGCAGTTTATGGGTTAGCGGGAGGGATGGTAATGAGCAGTTCTTC
TRBJ2-2	NA	many	TRBV12-3/TRBV12-4	CASSRTSGTDLGELFF	TGTGCCAGCAGCCGAACCTCCGGGACGGATCTCGGGGAGCTGTTTTTT
TRBJ2-2	NA	NA	TRBV12-3/TRBV12-4	CASSLASRGTGELFF	TGTGCCAGCAGTTTAGCCTCCAGGGGCACCGGGGAGCTGTTTTTT
TRBJ2-2	TRBD1	NA	TRBV24-1	CATSLGQGTTGELFF	TGTGCCACCAGCCTGGGACAGGGGACCACCGGGGAGCTGTTTTTT
TRBJ1-5	TRBD1	NA	TRBV12-3/TRBV12-4	CASRMGQSNQPQHF	TGTGCCAGCAGAATGGGACAGAGCAATCAGCCCCAGCATTTT
TRBJ2-2	NA	few	TRBV19	CASSIGLGGTGELFF	TGTGCCAGTAGTATCGGGTTAGGGGGCACCGGGGAGCTGTTTTTT
TRBJ1-1	NA	few	TRBV12-3/TRBV12-4	CASSSGAGTEAFF	TGTGCCAGCAGTTCTGGGGCGGGCACTGAAGCTTTCTTT
TRBJ2-2	NA	many	TRBV2	CASSVSSSGELFF	TGTGCCAGCAGTGTTTCGAGTTCGGGGGAGCTGTTTTTT
TRBJ2-7	NA	many	TRBV5-1	CASSQGHPYEQYF	TGCGCCAGCTCACAAGGACACCCCTACGAGCAGTACTTC
TRBJ1-6	TRBD1	many	TRBV28	CASSQGQGGNSPLHF	TGTGCCAGCAGTCAAGGACAGGGCGGAAATTCACCCCTCCACTTT
TRBJ1-2	NA	NA	TRBV6-1	CASSVDAGPVGYTF	TGTGCCAGCAGCGTAGATGCGGGACCGGTTGGCTACACCTTC
TRBJ2-5	NA	many	TRBV2	CASSSLSWTESYQETQYF	TGTGCCAGCAGTTCCTTATCCTGGACAGAATCGTACCAAGAGACCCAGTACTTC
TRBJ2-5	NA	many	TRBV20-1	CSARAGTQETQYF	TGCAGTGCTAGAGCAGGGACCCAAGAGACCCAGTACTTC
TRBJ2-2	NA	many	TRBV27	CASSETEGTGELFF	TGTGCCAGCAGCGAAACAGAGGGAACCGGGGAGCTGTTTTTT
TRBJ2-7	NA	many	TRBV7-3	CASSSTPGGDYEQYF	TGTGCCAGCAGCTCAACCCCAGGGGGGGACTACGAGCAGTACTTC
TRBJ2-4	TRBD2	many	TRBV6-1	CASSDPGLAKKNIQYF	TGTGCCAGCAGTGACCCCGGACTAGCTAAAAAAAACATTCAGTACTTC
TRBJ2-5	TRBD2	many	TRBV24-1	CATTGTSDQETQYF	TGTGCCACCACCGGGACTAGCGACCAAGAGACCCAGTACTTC
TRBJ2-7	NA	many	TRBV9	CASSLEDGRSYEQYF	TGTGCCAGCAGCCTAGAGGACGGCCGATCCTACGAGCAGTACTTC